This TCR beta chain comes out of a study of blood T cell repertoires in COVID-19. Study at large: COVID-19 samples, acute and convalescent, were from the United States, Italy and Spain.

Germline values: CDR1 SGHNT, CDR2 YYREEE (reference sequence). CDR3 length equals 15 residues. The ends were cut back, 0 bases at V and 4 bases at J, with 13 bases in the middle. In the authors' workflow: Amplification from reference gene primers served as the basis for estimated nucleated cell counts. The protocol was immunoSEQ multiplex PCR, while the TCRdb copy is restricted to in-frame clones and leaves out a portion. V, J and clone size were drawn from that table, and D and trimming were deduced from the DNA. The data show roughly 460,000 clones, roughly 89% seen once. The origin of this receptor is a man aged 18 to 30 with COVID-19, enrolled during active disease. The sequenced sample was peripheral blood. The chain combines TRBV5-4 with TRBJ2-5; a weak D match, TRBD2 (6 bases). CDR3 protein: CASSLAGGRGETQYF. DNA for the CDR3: TGTGCCAGCAGCTTGGCAGGAGGGCGGGGAGAGACCCAGTACTTC.